One and the same sample provided the 30 T cell receptor beta chains below, sequenced in a study of radiation and T cells in renal cell carcinoma. Time point meaning: blood 2 weeks post-SBRT. Noted treatment: 15 Gy SBRT to primary tumor, nephrectomy 4 weeks later. Libraries were prepared by immunoSEQ multiplex PCR; TCRdb keeps only in-frame clonotypes and omits some of them. The top ten hold under 6.5% of the sample, which has about 120,000 clones, around 85% seen once. The sequenced sample was blood, obtained from a patient whose treatment included radiotherapy and nephrectomy. These receptors all stem from a man aged 45-65 years with renal cell carcinoma.

This sequence joins TRBV6-1 and TRBJ2-1, with D uncertain. Trimming took off 6 bases at V and 5 bases at J, with 5 bases between the two ends. This CDR3 spans 11 amino acids. Germline CDR1 MNHNS, CDR2 SASEGT. CDR3 sequence reads: CASRYDNEQFF. Here the CDR3 DNA reads TGTGCCAGCAGGTACGACAATGAGCAGTTCTTC.

The gene calls are TRBV10-3 and TRBJ1-1; D might be TRBD1 (5 bases). Between the trimmed V and J ends, which lost 10 bases and 11 bases, there was a span of 23 bases. Per germline, CDR1 ENHRY and CDR2 SYGVKD. This CDR3 spans 13 amino acids. The CDR3: CATRDVMGDVAFF. CDR3 nucleotide sequence: TGTGCCACGCGAGACGTTATGGGGGATGTTGCTTTCTTT.

The chain employs TRBV6-5 and TRBJ1-2; D ambiguous. CDR1 is MNHEY, CDR2 SVGAGI, per germline. V lost 6 bases to trimming and J lost 5 bases, with 7 bases between them. The CDR3 has 11 residues. CDR3: CASRPRYGYTF. CDR3 DNA: TGTGCCAGCAGGCCTAGGTATGGCTACACCTTC.

The chain carries TRBV2 and TRBJ2-3; 7 bases agree with TRBD2. This CDR3 spans 13 amino acids. CDR1 is SNHLY and CDR2 is FYNNEI in the germline V gene. With 8 bases clipped from V and 2 bases from J, the junction kept 4 bases outside the gene matches. Written as DNA, the CDR3 is TGTGCCAGCCTAGCGGAATTCACAGATACGCAGTATTTT. It is translated as CASLAEFTDTQYF.

This sequence joins TRBV6-5 and TRBJ2-7; D not resolved. The germline V gene encodes CDR1 MNHEY and CDR2 SVGAGI. V dropped 1 base and J dropped 4 bases, with 14 bases sitting between them. CDR3 length: 15 amino acids. The CDR3 protein is CASSYLGSGNYEQYF. In DNA form, the CDR3 reads TGTGCCAGCAGTTACTTGGGTAGTGGGAATTACGAGCAGTACTTC.

This clone has just one count. V and J are TRBV2 and TRBJ2-2; a possible D gene is TRBD2 (7 bases). The V end was cut by 7 bases, the J end by 5 bases, with 11 bases between. The CDR3 spans 13 residues. Germline V CDR1 and CDR2: SNHLY, FYNNEI. The CDR3 nucleotides read TGTGCCAGCATGGAGGGGGGGACCGGGGAGCTGTTTTTT. Translating gives CASMEGGTGELFF.

The V gene is TRBV19, the J gene TRBJ1-2, with D perhaps matching TRBD1 (6 bases). The ends were cut back, 5 bases at V and 2 bases at J, with 12 bases in the middle. The germline CDR1 and CDR2 sequences are LNHDA and SQIVND (reference sequence). The CDR3 is 14 amino acids. The CDR3 DNA reads as TGTGCCAGTAGTCTATATACAGGGAACTATGGCTACACCTTC. This codes for CASSLYTGNYGYTF.

This clone was seen only once. The chain uses TRBV9 and TRBJ2-7, with 10 bases aligning to TRBD2. V dropped 3 bases and J dropped 5; count of bases not matched to a gene: 5. The CDR3 runs to 14 residues. The germline CDR1 and CDR2 sequences are SGDLS and YYNGEE. CDR3: CASSALAGVDEQYF. The CDR3 nucleotides read TGTGCCAGCAGCGCCCTAGCGGGAGTAGACGAGCAGTACTTC.

The table lists this clone with a count of one. The rearrangement links TRBV6-5 to TRBJ1-2; D gene uncertain. From germline, CDR1 is MNHEY and CDR2 SVGAGI. Trimming left V 0 bases short and J 3 bases short, with 8 bases between. The CDR3 contains 14 residues. CDR3 nucleotides: TGTGCCAGCAGTTACTCAGAGGGTGACTATGGCTACACCTTC. It codes for CASSYSEGDYGYTF.

This chain links TRBV6-5 with TRBJ1-2; D gene ambiguous. This CDR3 is built from 14 residues. V was trimmed by 0 bases and J by 6 bases, leaving 11 bases between them. Looked up from germline, CDR1 is MNHEY and CDR2 is SVGAGI. The DNA of the CDR3 is TGTGCCAGCAGTTACTCGGGCCATAGGGATGGCTACACCTTC. Amino acid sequence: CASSYSGHRDGYTF.

This clone was observed a few times. This rearrangement joins TRBV10-3 to TRBJ2-7; D is possibly TRBD2 (6 bases). Germline V gives CDR1 ENHRY, CDR2 SYGVKD. This CDR3 has 14 residues. V was pared by 2 bases and J by 3 bases, with 11 bases between. CDR3 in amino acids: CAISEGTGDYEQYF. The CDR3 DNA is TGTGCCATCAGTGAGGGGACTGGGGACTACGAGCAGTACTTC.

The chain couples TRBV30 to TRBJ1-5, with D tentatively TRBD1 (6 bases). V was cut by 7 bases and J by 7 bases, with 17 bases left in between. The length of the CDR3 is 13 residues. Germline V gene sequence: CDR1 GTSNPN, CDR2 SVGIG (reference sequence). The CDR3 region is CASSQGGWQPQHF. CDR3 sequence (DNA): TGTGCCTCCTCGCAAGGGGGTTGGCAGCCCCAGCATTTT.

This clone was found once. The chain combines TRBV5-1 with TRBJ1-5, with D maybe TRBD1 (6 bases). V dropped 2 bases and J dropped 1 base, with 7 bases sitting between them. Germline V gives CDR1 SGHRS, CDR2 YFSETQ. CDR3 length: 14 residues. This CDR3 reads CASSLGGSNQPQHF. CDR3 DNA sequence: TGCGCCAGCAGCTTAGGGGGAAGCAATCAGCCCCAGCATTTT.

The chain employs TRBV4-3 and TRBJ1-4, with D possibly TRBD1 on 6 matching bases. Germline CDR1 reads LGHNA; CDR2 reads YSLEER. V dropped 1 base and J dropped 8 bases, with 11 bases sitting between them. The CDR3 runs to 14 residues. CDR3 region: CASSQGRGTEKLFF. The CDR3 DNA follows: TGCGCCAGCAGCCAAGGCAGGGGTACCGAAAAACTGTTTTTT.

The gene calls are TRBV10-3 and TRBJ2-7; D unresolved. V shed 6 bases and J shed 5 bases, with 20 bases lying between them. This CDR3 is 15 amino acids long. Germline V CDR1 and CDR2: ENHRY, SYGVKD. The CDR3 sequence is CAISLGPSIDDEQYF. CDR3 nucleotide sequence: TGTGCCATCAGCCTAGGACCGTCAATTGACGACGAGCAGTACTTC.

Note on this clone: One end of the junction does not line up with germline, which may come from a read error. The V and J genes are TRBV7-7 and TRBJ2-5; tentative D call: TRBD1 (6 bases). The CDR3 has 13 amino acids. Germline values: CDR1 SSHAT, CDR2 FNYEAQ (reference sequence). In DNA form, the CDR3 reads TGTGCTAGCAGCGGACAGATCCAAGAGACCCAGTACTTC. Translated: CASSGQIQETQYF.

This clone appeared once. The V gene is TRBV19, the J gene TRBJ1-5, with unresolved D. CDR1 is LNHDA, CDR2 SQIVND, per germline (reference sequence). Trimming removed 3 bases at V and 8 bases at J, with 11 bases between. The CDR3 has 13 amino acids. The CDR3: CASSMWLMEPQHF. For the CDR3, the DNA is TGTGCCAGTAGTATGTGGTTGATGGAGCCCCAGCATTTT.

This clone was counted between two and nine times. The V gene is TRBV5-6, the J gene TRBJ2-5, with a tentative D call TRBD1 (6 bases). From germline, CDR1 is SGHDT and CDR2 YYEEEE. Trimming took off 4 bases at V and 5 bases at J, with 24 bases between the two ends. This CDR3 spans 17 amino acids. CDR3 DNA sequence: TGTGCCAGCAGCCCCTTCGGACAGTTGCCCGGGGAGGAGACCCAGTACTTC. This encodes CASSPFGQLPGEETQYF.

V usage is TRBV19 and J usage is TRBJ1-5; D is unresolved. The length of the CDR3 is 14 residues. Germline V CDR1 and CDR2: LNHDA, SQIVND (reference sequence). V lost 6 bases, J lost 5 bases, and 14 bases lay in between. CDR3 DNA sequence: TGTGCCAGTAGGGGGTCTCGAGCGGATCAGCCCCAGCATTTT. Its protein product is CASRGSRADQPQHF.

V gene TRBV2 combines with J gene TRBJ2-7; 9 bases fit TRBD1. The junction had 4 bases not matched to a gene; V was cut back by 3 bases and J by 4 bases. CDR1 and CDR2 from the germline V gene are SNHLY and FYNNEI. CDR3 length: 14 residues. The CDR3 sequence: CASSEGTGNYEQYF. The CDR3 bases are TGTGCCAGCAGTGAGGGGACAGGGAATTACGAGCAGTACTTC.

The chain employs TRBV28 and TRBJ1-4, with 8 bases aligning to TRBD1. In germline, CDR1 is MDHEN, CDR2 SYDVKM. J lost 8 bases, V lost 4 bases, and 12 bases had no gene match. The CDR3 totals 16 residues. The CDR3 region is CASSSELNDRGEKLFF. As DNA, the CDR3 is TGTGCCAGCAGTTCAGAATTAAACGACAGGGGCGAAAAACTGTTTTTT.

To note about this clone: Other DNA sequences from this sample encode an identical CDR3 as well. The CDR3 reads CASSVAGTGGETQYF. In DNA form, the CDR3 reads TGTGCCAGCAGCGTCGCCGGGACAGGGGGGGAGACCCAGTACTTC. J is TRBJ2-5 and V is TRBV9; 11 bases agree with TRBD1. CDR1 and CDR2 from the germline V gene are SGDLS and YYNGEE. V lost 2 bases, J lost 5 bases, and 5 bases stayed unmatched. The CDR3 covers 15 residues.

Turning to this clone: At one of its ends the junction is not consistent with the germline gene, which may arise from a read error. The V and J genes are TRBV5-5 and TRBJ1-6, with D tentatively TRBD1 (5 bases). Germline assignment: CDR1 SGHKS and CDR2 YYEKEE (reference sequence). The CDR3 spans 15 residues. CDR3 protein: CASSLSGPNNSPLHF. CDR3 coding DNA: TGTGCCAGTAGCTTGTCGGGACCGAATAATTCACCCCTCCACTTT.

This clone was found a few times. This chain uses TRBV7-8 with TRBJ1-2; D may be TRBD1 (5 bases). The CDR3 extends over 14 amino acids. V gave up 5 bases and J gave up 3 bases, with 13 bases separating them. CDR1 SGHVS and CDR2 FQNEAQ come from the germline V gene. CDR3 nucleotide sequence: TGTGCCAGCAGCCTCAGGGCTAAGGACTATGGCTACACCTTC. This gives the protein CASSLRAKDYGYTF.

This clone appeared a single time. The J gene is TRBJ1-2, the V gene TRBV2; D is perhaps TRBD1 (6 bases). The CDR3 length is 14 residues. The V gene lost 7 bases and the J gene lost 8 bases, with 20 bases spanning the gap. Germline values: CDR1 SNHLY, CDR2 FYNNEI. CDR3 sequence (DNA): TGTGCCAGCACTACGGACAGAGCCTATGGCGGCTACACCTTC. This encodes CASTTDRAYGGYTF. The full variable domain, rest sourced from reference TRBV2 and TRBJ1-2, is EPEVTQTPSHQVTQMGQEVILRCVPISNHLYFYWYRQILGQKVEFLVSFYNNEISEKSEIFDDQFSVERPDGSNFTLKIRSTKLEDSAMYFCASTTDRAYGGYTFGSGTRLTVV.

The chain couples TRBV9 to TRBJ2-7; the match to TRBD2 covers 11 bases. Trimming cost V 4 bases and J 3 bases; bases outside gene matches: 6. CDR3 length: 15 amino acids. Looked up from germline, CDR1 is SGDLS and CDR2 is YYNGEE. CDR3 coding DNA: TGTGCCAGCAGCCCGGGACTAGCGGATAACTACGAGCAGTACTTC. Translating it yields CASSPGLADNYEQYF.

This clone has a single count. The chain employs TRBV5-1 and TRBJ2-1; D assignment may be TRBD1 or TRBD2 (7 bases each). The germline gives CDR1 SGHRS, CDR2 YFSETQ. The CDR3 sequence is 17 residues long. Trimming pared 2 bases from V and 1 base from J, leaving 16 bases between. CDR3: CASSFPREGASYNEQFF. CDR3 coding DNA: TGCGCCAGCAGCTTCCCGAGGGAGGGGGCGTCCTACAATGAGCAGTTCTTC.

The chain is built from TRBV2 and TRBJ2-3, with D perhaps TRBD1 (7 bases). Trimming pared 0 bases from V and 5 bases from J, leaving 15 bases between. Per the germline V gene, CDR1 is SNHLY and CDR2 is FYNNEI. The CDR3 runs to 16 residues. In DNA form, the CDR3 reads TGTGCCAGCAGTGAAGCGCGGAGGGGGCATATAGATACGCAGTATTTT. Translating it yields CASSEARRGHIDTQYF.

J is TRBJ2-2 and V is TRBV5-1; TRBD2 matches at 9 bases. Germline V gene data show CDR1 as SGHRS and CDR2 as YFSETQ. The CDR3 runs to 17 residues. The V segment lost 1 base and the J segment 0 bases; nucleotides outside the gene matches: 4. The CDR3 here is CASSLRSSGANTGELFF. The CDR3 nucleotides read TGCGCCAGCAGCTTGAGGTCTAGCGGGGCGAACACCGGGGAGCTGTTTTTT.

The chain has TRBV18 and TRBJ1-1, with D uncertain. Germline values: CDR1 KGHSH, CDR2 LQKENI. Deletions cut 2 bases from V and 3 bases from J, with 7 bases between. The CDR3 extends over 13 amino acids. The CDR3 DNA follows: TGTGCCAGCTCACCAGTCACAGACACTGAAGCTTTCTTT. Its protein is CASSPVTDTEAFF.